This T cell receptor beta chain was sequenced during a study of cytomegalovirus exposure and HLA in healthy donors. 13 Jbeta primers and 60 Vbeta primers were used for the PCR. Profiled with immunoSEQ multiplex PCR; TCRdb holds only in-frame clones, not every one. The top ten hold approximately 0.39% of the sample, which has about 200,000 clones, roughly 77% seen once. This CDR3 spans 16 amino acids. Germline assignment: CDR1 MDHEN and CDR2 SYDVKM. With V trimmed by 3 bases and J by 7 bases, 5 bases remained unmatched. The source material was PBMCs. This sequence was found in a male donor in good health and CMV-seropositive. The chain recombines TRBV28 with TRBJ2-1; 14 bases line up with TRBD2. The CDR3 sequence: CASSFGLAGGRNEQFF. The CDR3 nucleotides are TGTGCCAGCAGTTTTGGACTAGCGGGAGGAAGGAATGAGCAGTTCTTC.